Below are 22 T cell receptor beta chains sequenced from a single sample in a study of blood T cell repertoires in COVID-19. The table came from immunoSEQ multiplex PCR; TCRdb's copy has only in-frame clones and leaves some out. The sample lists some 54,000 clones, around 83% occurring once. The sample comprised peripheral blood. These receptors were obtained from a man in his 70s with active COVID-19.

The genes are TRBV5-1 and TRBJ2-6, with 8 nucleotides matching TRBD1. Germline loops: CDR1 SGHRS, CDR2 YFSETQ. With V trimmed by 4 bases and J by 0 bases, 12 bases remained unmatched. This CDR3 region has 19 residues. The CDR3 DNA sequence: TGCGCCAGCAGCGCCAGTCAGACAGGGGTCTTCTCTGGGGCCAACGTCCTGACTTTC. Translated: CASSASQTGVFSGANVLTF. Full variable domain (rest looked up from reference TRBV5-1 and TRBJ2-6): KAGVTQTPRYLIKTRGQQVTLSCSPISGHRSVSWYQQTPGQGLQFLFEYFSETQRNKGNFPGRFSGRQFSNSRSEMNVSTLELGDSALYLCASSASQTGVFSGANVLTFGAGSRLTVL.

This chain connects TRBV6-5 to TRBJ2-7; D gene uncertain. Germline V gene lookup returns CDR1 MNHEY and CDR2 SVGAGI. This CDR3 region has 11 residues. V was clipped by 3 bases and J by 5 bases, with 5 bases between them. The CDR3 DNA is TGTGCCAGCAGTTATTTCGACGAGCAGTACTTC. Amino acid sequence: CASSYFDEQYF.

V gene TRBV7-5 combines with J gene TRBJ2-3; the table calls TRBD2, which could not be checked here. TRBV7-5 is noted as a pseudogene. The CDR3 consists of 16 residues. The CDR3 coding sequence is TGTGTCAGAAGCTTAGGGGCACTAGCGGGGACGTATACGCAGTATTTT. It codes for CVRSLGALAGTYTQYF.

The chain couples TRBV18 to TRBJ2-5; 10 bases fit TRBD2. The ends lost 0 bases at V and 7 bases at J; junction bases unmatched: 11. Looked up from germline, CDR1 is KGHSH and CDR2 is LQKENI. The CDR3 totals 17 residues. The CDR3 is CASSPPNLAGARGTQYF. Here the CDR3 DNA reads TGTGCCAGCTCACCACCGAACCTAGCGGGGGCCCGAGGGACCCAGTACTTC.

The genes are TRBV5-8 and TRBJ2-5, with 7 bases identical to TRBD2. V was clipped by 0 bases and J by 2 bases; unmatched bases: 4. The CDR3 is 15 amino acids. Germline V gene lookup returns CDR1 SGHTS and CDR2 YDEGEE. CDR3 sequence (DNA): TGTGCCAGCAGCTTGGTTGGCGGGGGTCAAGAGACCCAGTACTTC. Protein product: CASSLVGGGQETQYF.

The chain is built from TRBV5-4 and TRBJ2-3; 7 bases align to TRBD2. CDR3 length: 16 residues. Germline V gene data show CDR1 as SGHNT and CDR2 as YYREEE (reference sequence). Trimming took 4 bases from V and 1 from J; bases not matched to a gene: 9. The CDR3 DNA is TGTGCCAGCAGCCCGATGAGCGGGGTAGGCACAGATACGCAGTATTTT. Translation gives CASSPMSGVGTDTQYF.

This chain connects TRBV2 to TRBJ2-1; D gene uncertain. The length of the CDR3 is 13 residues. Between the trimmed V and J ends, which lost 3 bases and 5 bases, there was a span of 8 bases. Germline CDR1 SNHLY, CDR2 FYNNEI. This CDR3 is CASSESRNNEQFF. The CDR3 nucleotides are TGTGCCAGCAGTGAGAGTAGAAACAATGAGCAGTTCTTC. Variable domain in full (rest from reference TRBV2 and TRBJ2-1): EPEVTQTPSHQVTQMGQEVILRCVPISNHLYFYWYRQILGQKVEFLVSFYNNEISEKSEIFDDQFSVERPDGSNFTLKIRSTKLEDSAMYFCASSESRNNEQFFGPGTRLTVL.

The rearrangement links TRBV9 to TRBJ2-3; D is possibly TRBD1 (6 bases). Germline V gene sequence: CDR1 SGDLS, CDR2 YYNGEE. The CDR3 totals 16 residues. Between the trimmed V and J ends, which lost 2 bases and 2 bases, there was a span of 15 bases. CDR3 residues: CASSVSRGSLTDTQYF. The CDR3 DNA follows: TGTGCCAGCAGCGTTTCAAGGGGGAGCCTCACAGATACGCAGTATTTT.

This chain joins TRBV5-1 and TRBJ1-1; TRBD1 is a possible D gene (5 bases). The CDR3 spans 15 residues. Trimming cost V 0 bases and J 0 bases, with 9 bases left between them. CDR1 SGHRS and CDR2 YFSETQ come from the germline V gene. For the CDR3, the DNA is TGCGCCAGCAGCTTGGAAGCGACAGTGAACACTGAAGCTTTCTTT. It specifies CASSLEATVNTEAFF.

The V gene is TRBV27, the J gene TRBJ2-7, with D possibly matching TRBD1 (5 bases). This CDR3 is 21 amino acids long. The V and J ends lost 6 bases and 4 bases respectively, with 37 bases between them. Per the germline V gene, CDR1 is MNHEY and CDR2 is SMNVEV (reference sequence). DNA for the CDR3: TGTGCCAGCAGCCTTCTTCCCCCAAGCCCCAATCCAGGGTTAGGGTCATACGAGCAGTACTTC. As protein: CASSLLPPSPNPGLGSYEQYF.

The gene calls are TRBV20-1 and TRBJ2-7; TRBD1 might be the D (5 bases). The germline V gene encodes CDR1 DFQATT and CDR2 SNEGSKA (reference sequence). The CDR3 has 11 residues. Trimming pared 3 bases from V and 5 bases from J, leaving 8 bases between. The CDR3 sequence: CSARAGHEQYF. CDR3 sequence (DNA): TGCAGTGCTAGGGCAGGGCACGAGCAGTACTTC.

Written as DNA, the CDR3 is TGCAGCGTTCAAATTCCCGGGACTAGCATAAACACAGATACGCAGTATTTT. Translating it yields CSVQIPGTSINTDTQYF. This chain joins TRBV29-1 and TRBJ2-3; 9 positions agree with TRBD2. There are 17 residues in the CDR3. Unmatched junction bases numbered 14, after V lost 5 bases and J lost 2 bases. The germline CDR1 and CDR2 sequences are SQVTM and ANQGSEA.

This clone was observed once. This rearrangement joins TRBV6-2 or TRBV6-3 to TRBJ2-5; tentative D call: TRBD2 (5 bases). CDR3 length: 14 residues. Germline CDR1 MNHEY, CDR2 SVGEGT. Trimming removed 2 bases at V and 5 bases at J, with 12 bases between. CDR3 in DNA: TGTGCCAGCAGTTACGCCGTTAGGGAGGAGACCCAGTACTTC. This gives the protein CASSYAVREETQYF.

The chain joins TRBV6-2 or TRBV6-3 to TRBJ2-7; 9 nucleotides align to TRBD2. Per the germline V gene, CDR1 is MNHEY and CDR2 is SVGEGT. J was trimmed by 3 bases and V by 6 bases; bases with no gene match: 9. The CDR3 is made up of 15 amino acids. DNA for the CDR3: TGTGCCAGCAGCTCCCAAGCGGGGGGATTCTACGAGCAGTACTTC. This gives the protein CASSSQAGGFYEQYF.

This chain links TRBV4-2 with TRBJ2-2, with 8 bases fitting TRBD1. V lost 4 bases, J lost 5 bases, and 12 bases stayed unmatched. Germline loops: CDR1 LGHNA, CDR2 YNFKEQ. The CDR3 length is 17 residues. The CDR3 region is CASSPSRAGGGTGELFF. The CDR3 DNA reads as TGTGCCAGCAGCCCTAGCAGGGCAGGGGGCGGAACCGGGGAGCTGTTTTTT.

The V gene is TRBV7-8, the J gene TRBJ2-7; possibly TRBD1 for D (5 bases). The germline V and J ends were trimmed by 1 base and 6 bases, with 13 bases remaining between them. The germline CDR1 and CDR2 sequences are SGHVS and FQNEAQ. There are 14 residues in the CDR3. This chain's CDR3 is CASSLGQGGSEQYF. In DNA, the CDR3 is TGTGCCAGCAGCTTAGGTCAGGGTGGGTCCGAGCAGTACTTC. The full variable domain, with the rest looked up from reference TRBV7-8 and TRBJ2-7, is GAGVSQSPRYKVAKRGQDVALRCDPISGHVSLFWYQQALGQGPEFLTYFQNEAQLDKSGLPSDRFFAERPEGSVSTLKIQRTQQEDSAVYLCASSLGQGGSEQYFGPGTRLTVT.

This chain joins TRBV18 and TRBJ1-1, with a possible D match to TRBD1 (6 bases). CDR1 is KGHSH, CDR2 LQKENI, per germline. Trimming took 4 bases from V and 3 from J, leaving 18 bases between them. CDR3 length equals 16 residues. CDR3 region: CASSLLPQGGYTEAFF. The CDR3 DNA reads TGTGCCAGCTCACTTCTCCCTCAAGGGGGATACACTGAAGCTTTCTTT.

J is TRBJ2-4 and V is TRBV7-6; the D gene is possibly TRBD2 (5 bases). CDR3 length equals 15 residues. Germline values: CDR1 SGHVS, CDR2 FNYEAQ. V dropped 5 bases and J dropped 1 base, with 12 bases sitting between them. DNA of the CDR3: TGTGCCAGCAGCCCAGTCCGGGATGCCAAAAACATTCAGTACTTC. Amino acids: CASSPVRDAKNIQYF.

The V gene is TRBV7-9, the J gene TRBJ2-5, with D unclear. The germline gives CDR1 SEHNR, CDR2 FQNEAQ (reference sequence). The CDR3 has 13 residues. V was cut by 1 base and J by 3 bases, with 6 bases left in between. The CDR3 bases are TGTGCCAGCAGCTTAGACTTCAAAGAGACCCAGTACTTC. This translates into CASSLDFKETQYF.

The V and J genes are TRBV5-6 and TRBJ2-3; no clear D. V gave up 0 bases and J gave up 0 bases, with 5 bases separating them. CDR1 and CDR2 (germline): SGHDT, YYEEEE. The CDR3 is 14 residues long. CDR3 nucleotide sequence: TGTGCCAGCAGCTTGGAGCAAAGCACAGATACGCAGTATTTT. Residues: CASSLEQSTDTQYF.

The CDR3 DNA is TGTGCCAGCAGGGTACAGGGGTTCACCGGGGAGCTGTTTTTT. Translation: CASRVQGFTGELFF. This chain uses TRBV28 with TRBJ2-2, with TRBD1 matching over 7 bases. Germline V gives CDR1 MDHEN, CDR2 SYDVKM. The CDR3 contains 14 residues. The junction had 5 bases not matched to a gene; V was cut back by 6 bases and J by 4 bases.

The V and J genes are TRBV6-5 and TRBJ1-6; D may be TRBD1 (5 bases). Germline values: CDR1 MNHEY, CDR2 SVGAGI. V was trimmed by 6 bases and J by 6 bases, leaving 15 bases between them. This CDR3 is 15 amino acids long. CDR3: CASRPPGLSNSPLHF. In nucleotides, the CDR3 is TGTGCCAGCAGACCCCCGGGACTGTCTAATTCACCCCTCCACTTT.